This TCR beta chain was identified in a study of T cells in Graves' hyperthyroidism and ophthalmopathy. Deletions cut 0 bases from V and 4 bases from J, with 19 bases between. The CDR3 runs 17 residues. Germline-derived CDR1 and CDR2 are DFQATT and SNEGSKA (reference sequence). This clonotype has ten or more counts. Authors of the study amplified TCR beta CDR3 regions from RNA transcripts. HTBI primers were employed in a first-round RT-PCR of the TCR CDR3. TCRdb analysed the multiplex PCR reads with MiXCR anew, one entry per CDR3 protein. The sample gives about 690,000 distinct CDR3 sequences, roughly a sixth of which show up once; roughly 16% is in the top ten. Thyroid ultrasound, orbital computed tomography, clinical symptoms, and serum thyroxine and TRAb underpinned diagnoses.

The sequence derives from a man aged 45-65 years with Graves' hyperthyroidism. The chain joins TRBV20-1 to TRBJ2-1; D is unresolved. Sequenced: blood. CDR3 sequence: CSARDLGSKIEYNEQFF. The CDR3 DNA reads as TGCAGTGCTAGAGATTTGGGCTCAAAGATAGAATACAATGAGCAGTTCTTC.